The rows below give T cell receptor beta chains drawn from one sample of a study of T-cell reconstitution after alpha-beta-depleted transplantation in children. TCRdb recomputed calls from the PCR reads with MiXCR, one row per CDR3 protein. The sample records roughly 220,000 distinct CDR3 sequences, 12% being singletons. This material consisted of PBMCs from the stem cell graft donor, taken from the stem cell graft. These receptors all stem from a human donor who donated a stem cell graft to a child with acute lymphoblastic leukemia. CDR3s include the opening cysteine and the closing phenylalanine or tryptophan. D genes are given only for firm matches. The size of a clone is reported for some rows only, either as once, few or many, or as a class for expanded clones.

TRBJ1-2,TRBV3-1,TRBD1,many,TGTGCCAGCAGGACAGGGAACAAGAATGGCTACACCTTC,CASRTGNKNGYTF
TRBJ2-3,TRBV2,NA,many,TGTGCCAGCATGCAGGGCACAGATACGCAGTATTTT,CASMQGTDTQYF
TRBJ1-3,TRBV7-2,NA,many,TGTGCCAGCAGCTTAGCCGGCAGGGTGGACACCATATATTTT,CASSLAGRVDTIYF
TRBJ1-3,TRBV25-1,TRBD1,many,TGTGCCAGCAGTCGACAGGGGGGGACTGGAAACACCATATATTTT,CASSRQGGTGNTIYF
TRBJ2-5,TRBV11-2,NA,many,TGTGCCAGCAGCCCCCACGGCAGAGAAGAGACCCAGTACTTC,CASSPHGREETQYF
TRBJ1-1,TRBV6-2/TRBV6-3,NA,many,TGTGCCAGCAGTTACCCCTCAGGGAACACTGAAGCTTTCTTT,CASSYPSGNTEAFF
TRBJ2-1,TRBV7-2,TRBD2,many,TGTGCCAGCAGCTTGCGAGCGGGGGGGCTACTCTACAATGAGCAGTTCTTC,CASSLRAGGLLYNEQFF
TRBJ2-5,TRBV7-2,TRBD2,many,TGTGCCAGCAGCTTAGTGGGAGGGCGCGAAGGGGAGACCCAGTACTTC,CASSLVGGREGETQYF
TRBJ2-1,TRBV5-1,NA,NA,TGCGCCAGCAGCCCCGGCACGACGGTCAATGAGCAGTTCTTC,CASSPGTTVNEQFF
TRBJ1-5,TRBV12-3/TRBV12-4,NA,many,TGTGCCAGCAGTGATTCAGGTATTCTTCAGGCCCAGCATTTT,CASSDSGILQAQHF
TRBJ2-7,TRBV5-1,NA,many,TGCGCCAGCAGCTTGGACAGGGTATACGAGCAGTACTTC,CASSLDRVYEQYF
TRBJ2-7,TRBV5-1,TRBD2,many,TGCGCCAGCAGCTCCGAGTCAGCGGGGGGGACCTACGAGCAGTACTTC,CASSSESAGGTYEQYF
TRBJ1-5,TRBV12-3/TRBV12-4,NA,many,TGTGCCAGCAATCGGCAGAGCAATCAGCCCCAGCATTTT,CASNRQSNQPQHF
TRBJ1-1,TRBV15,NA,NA,TGTGCCACCAGCAGAGGGTGGGGGGCGAACACTGAAGCTTTCTTT,CATSRGWGANTEAFF
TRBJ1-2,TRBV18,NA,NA,TGTGCCAGCACTAACAGAAACGCAGAGAACTATGGCTACACCTTC,CASTNRNAENYGYTF
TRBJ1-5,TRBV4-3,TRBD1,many,TGCGCCAGCAGCCAAGATAGGGACAGTAGTCAGCCCCAGCATTTT,CASSQDRDSSQPQHF
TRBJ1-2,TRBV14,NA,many,TGTGCCAGCAGCCAAGGACGCGGGCCCTATGGCTACACCTTC,CASSQGRGPYGYTF
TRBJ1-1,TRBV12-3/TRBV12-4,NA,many,TGTGCCAGCAGTTATACACAGCCATCCCTGGTGACTTTCTTT,CASSYTQPSLVTFF
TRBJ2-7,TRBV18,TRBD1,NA,TGTGCCAGCTCACCGGGACAGGGAGGGTCCTACGAGCAGTACTTC,CASSPGQGGSYEQYF
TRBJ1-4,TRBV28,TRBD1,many,TGTGCCAGCAGTTCACCTCGGACAGGGAATGAAAAACTGTTTTTT,CASSSPRTGNEKLFF
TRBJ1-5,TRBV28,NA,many,TGTGCCAGCAGCTTCGGATGGGCCGCCCAGCATTTT,CASSFGWAAQHF
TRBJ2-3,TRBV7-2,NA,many,TGTGCCAGCAGCTTTGGACCTAGCACAGATACGCAGTATTTT,CASSFGPSTDTQYF
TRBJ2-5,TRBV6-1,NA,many,TGTGCCAGCAACCCCATTCTCAGCCAAGAGACCCAGTACTTC,CASNPILSQETQYF
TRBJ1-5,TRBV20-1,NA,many,TGCAGTGCATGGGGAGGGTTGAGCAATCAGCCCCAGCATTTT,CSAWGGLSNQPQHF
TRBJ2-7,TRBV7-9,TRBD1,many,TGTGCCAGCAGCTTACAGGGGGCGGCAGGGGAGCAGTACTTC,CASSLQGAAGEQYF
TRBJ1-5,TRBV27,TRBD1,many,TGTGCCAGCAGTTACACGGGGACAGGGGTGGGTCAGCCCCAGCATTTT,CASSYTGTGVGQPQHF
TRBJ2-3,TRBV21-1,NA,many,TGTGCCAGCAGCAACTTCGGGACTCATAGAGGCACAGATACGCAGTATTTT,CASSNFGTHRGTDTQYF
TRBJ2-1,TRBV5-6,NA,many,TGTGCCAGCACAGCCCCTCTCAATGAGCAGTTCTTC,CASTAPLNEQFF
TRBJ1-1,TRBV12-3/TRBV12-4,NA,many,TGTGCCAGCAGTCCGGGACCAGCCAATGAAGCTTTCTTT,CASSPGPANEAFF
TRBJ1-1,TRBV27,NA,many,TGTGCCAGCAGTCCCAAGGGCGGGAGCATGAACACTGAAGCTTTCTTT,CASSPKGGSMNTEAFF
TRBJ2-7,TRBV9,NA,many,TGTGCCAGCAGCGTCCTAGTTACGGGGAACGAGCAGTACTTC,CASSVLVTGNEQYF
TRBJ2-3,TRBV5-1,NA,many,TGCGCCAGCAGCGTAGGGACCCAGGGGATTGGAACAGATACGCAGTATTTT,CASSVGTQGIGTDTQYF
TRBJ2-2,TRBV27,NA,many,TGTGCCAGCAGTTTAAGTGTCGAAACCTTACGAAACACCGGGGAGCTGTTTTTT,CASSLSVETLRNTGELFF
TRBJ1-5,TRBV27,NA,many,TGTGCCAGCAGTTTATCGAAACACACTTATAGCAATCAGCCCCAGCATTTT,CASSLSKHTYSNQPQHF
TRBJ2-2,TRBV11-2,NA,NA,TGTGCCAGCAGCTACCAAGTGGCTGGCACCGGGGAGCTGTTTTTT,CASSYQVAGTGELFF
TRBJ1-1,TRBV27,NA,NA,TGTGCCAGCAGCTACCGTCATCTCGGCACTGAAGCTTTCTTT,CASSYRHLGTEAFF
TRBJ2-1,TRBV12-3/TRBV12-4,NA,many,TGTGCCAGCAGTTTCGGGGCGGCTACTGAGCAGTTCTTC,CASSFGAATEQFF
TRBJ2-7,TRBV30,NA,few,TGTGCCTGGAGTGGGGGGGCTGGAGCCTACGAGCAGTACTTC,CAWSGGAGAYEQYF
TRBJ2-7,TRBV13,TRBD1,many,TGTGCCAGCAGCCGGACAGGGTCCGAGCAGTACTTC,CASSRTGSEQYF
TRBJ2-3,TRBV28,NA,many,TGTGCCAGCAGTTATAGCGGTTCTGGCACAGATACGCAGTATTTT,CASSYSGSGTDTQYF
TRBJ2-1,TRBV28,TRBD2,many,TGTGCCGCTCTGCCTAGCGGAAGGGGCGATGAGCAGTTCTTC,CAALPSGRGDEQFF
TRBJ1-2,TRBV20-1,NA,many,TGCAGTGCTAGAGACGGGACACCTCTTAACTATGGCTACACCTTC,CSARDGTPLNYGYTF
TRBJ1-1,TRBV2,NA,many,TGTGCCAGCAGGAATACAGAGAACACTGAAGCTTTCTTT,CASRNTENTEAFF
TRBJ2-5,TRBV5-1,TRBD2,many,TGCGCCAGCAGCGAAAGGACTAGCGGGCGGGAGACCCAGTACTTC,CASSERTSGRETQYF
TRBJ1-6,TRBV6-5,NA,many,TGTGCCAGCAGTTATGAAGGGACTAATAATTCACCCCTCCACTTT,CASSYEGTNNSPLHF
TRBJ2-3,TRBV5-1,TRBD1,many,TGCGCCAGCAGCTTGTTGGGTCATGACAGGGGTAAGGCAGATACGCAGTATTTT,CASSLLGHDRGKADTQYF
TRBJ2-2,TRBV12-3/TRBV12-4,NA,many,TGTGCCAGCAGCCTAGGGGGACGTGGCGGGGAGCTGTTTTTT,CASSLGGRGGELFF
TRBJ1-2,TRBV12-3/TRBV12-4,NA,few,TGTGCCAGCAGGCGGACGATTGGCTACACCTTC,CASRRTIGYTF
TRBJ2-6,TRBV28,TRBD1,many,TGTGCCAGCACCGGGGGACAGGCCTCTGGGGCCAACGTCCTGACTTTC,CASTGGQASGANVLTF
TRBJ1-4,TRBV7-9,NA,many,TGTGCCAGCATTTCGGCTGGAGTTGGGGAAAAACTGTTTTTT,CASISAGVGEKLFF
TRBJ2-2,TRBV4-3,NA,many,TGCGCCAGCAGCCAAGATGGACAGTACACCGGGGAGCTGTTTTTT,CASSQDGQYTGELFF
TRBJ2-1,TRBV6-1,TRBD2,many,TGTGCCAGCAGTGACCAGGCTAGCGGGACGTCTGAGCAGTTCTTC,CASSDQASGTSEQFF
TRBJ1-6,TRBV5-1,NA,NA,TGCGCCAGCAGCTTGGAGGCAGACCGGTATAATTCACCCCTCCACTTT,CASSLEADRYNSPLHF